This TCR beta chain is drawn from a study of blood T cell repertoires in COVID-19. The overall study: Acute and convalescent COVID-19 specimens originated in the United States, Italy and Spain. T cells, B-cell-depleted T cells, or PBMCs supplied cDNA or gDNA.

Seattle patients were enrolled during active infection and followed longitudinally. The method was immunoSEQ multiplex PCR; TCRdb's version includes in-frame clones alone and lacks a portion of them. Of approximately 320,000 clones in the sample, about nine tenths were seen once. Material for sequencing was peripheral blood. This clonotype was obtained from a woman in her twenties or thirties with COVID-19, enrolled during active disease.

The CDR3 reads CASSPYGTGEGYEQYF. As DNA, the CDR3 is TGTGCCAGCAGCCCCTACGGGACAGGTGAAGGATACGAGCAGTACTTC. The chain links TRBV7-2 to TRBJ2-7; TRBD1 matches 8 bases. The V gene's germline CDR1 is SGHTA and CDR2 FQGNSA. The CDR3 runs to 16 residues. The J segment lost 4 bases and the V segment lost 5 bases, leaving 13 bases of the junction unmatched.